A single sample gave rise to the 5 T cell receptor beta chains below, sequenced in a study of cytomegalovirus exposure and HLA in healthy donors. Both 60 Vbeta primers and 13 Jbeta primers went into the PCR. Libraries were prepared by immunoSEQ multiplex PCR; TCRdb keeps only in-frame clonotypes and omits some of them. The repertoire holds about 84,000 clones, with more than 70% as singletons. Sequenced: PBMCs. The receptors derive from a male donor in good health and CMV-seropositive.

This clone was detected ten times or more. The rearrangement links TRBV6-5 to TRBJ2-7; 7 bases align to TRBD2. This CDR3 comprises 15 residues. V was pared by 6 bases and J by 7 bases, with 15 bases of the junction left unmatched. Germline assignment: CDR1 MNHEY and CDR2 SVGAGI. CDR3 DNA sequence: TGTGCCAGCAGAAACCGGGGAGGGGCGGGGAGAGAGCAGTACTTC. It codes for CASRNRGGAGREQYF.

The genes are TRBV6-5 and TRBJ1-4; D not certain. Trimming stripped 5 bases from V and 1 base from J, with 5 bases between. The CDR3 consists of 13 residues. Germline CDR1 MNHEY, CDR2 SVGAGI. Here the CDR3 reads CASSRGTNEKLFF. Here the CDR3 DNA reads TGTGCCAGCAGTCGGGGAACTAATGAAAAACTGTTTTTT.

J is TRBJ2-2 and V is TRBV9, with TRBD2 identical over 7 bases. CDR3 length equals 16 residues. Germline CDR1 is SGDLS and CDR2 is YYNGEE. V dropped 0 bases and J dropped 2; count of bases not matched to a gene: 4. CDR3 sequence reads: CASSVGLAPNTGELFF. DNA of the CDR3: TGTGCCAGCAGCGTAGGACTAGCCCCTAACACCGGGGAGCTGTTTTTT.

This rearrangement joins TRBV9 to TRBJ2-7; 8 bases are shared with TRBD2. The CDR3 is made up of 15 amino acids. The ends lost 0 bases at V and 4 bases at J; junction bases unmatched: 6. Germline assignment: CDR1 SGDLS and CDR2 YYNGEE. This CDR3 reads CASSVDPSGLYEQYF. The CDR3 DNA reads TGTGCCAGCAGCGTAGATCCTAGCGGGTTGTACGAGCAGTACTTC.

This clone appeared a few times. The chain combines TRBV28 with TRBJ2-1; 10 bases are a match to TRBD2. With 6 bases clipped from V and 8 bases from J, the junction kept 4 bases outside the gene matches. This CDR3 contains 13 residues. Per germline, CDR1 MDHEN and CDR2 SYDVKM. The CDR3 sequence: CASRSSGSDEQFF. CDR3 nucleotide sequence: TGTGCCAGCAGGTCTAGCGGGAGTGATGAGCAGTTCTTC.